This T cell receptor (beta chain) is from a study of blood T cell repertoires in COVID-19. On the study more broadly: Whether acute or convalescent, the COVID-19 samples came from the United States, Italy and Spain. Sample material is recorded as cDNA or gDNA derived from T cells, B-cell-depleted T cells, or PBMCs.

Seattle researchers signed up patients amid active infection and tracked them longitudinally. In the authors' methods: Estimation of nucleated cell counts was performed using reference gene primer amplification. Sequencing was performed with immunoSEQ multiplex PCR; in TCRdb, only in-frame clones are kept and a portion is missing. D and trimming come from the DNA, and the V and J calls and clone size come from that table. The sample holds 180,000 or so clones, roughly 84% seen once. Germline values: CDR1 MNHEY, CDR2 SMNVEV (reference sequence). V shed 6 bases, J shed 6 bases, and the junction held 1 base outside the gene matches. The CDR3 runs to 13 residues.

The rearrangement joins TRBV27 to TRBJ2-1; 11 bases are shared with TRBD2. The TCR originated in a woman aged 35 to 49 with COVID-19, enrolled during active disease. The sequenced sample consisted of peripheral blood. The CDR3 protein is CASRGLAVNEQFF. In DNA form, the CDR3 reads TGTGCCAGCAGGGGACTAGCGGTCAATGAGCAGTTCTTC.